This entry describes one T cell receptor beta chain. Its target is not known. The PCR had 60 Vbeta and 13 Jbeta primers. The assay was immunoSEQ multiplex PCR, and TCRdb's table has in-frame clones only and misses some. The table lists approximately 100,000 clones, 75% to 80% of them singletons, with approximately 12% in the top ten. This record comes from a study of cytomegalovirus exposure and HLA in healthy donors. Study results and caveats: One cluster of highly shared sequence variants probably arose as a sequencing artifact. In vitro testing confirmed a few CMV-associated chains as specific for CMV antigens. Fewer than 200 TCR beta chains were listed as cytomegalovirus-associated. As a later analysis showed, a missense DCLRE1C variant was linked to trimming of TCR beta V- and J-genes.

Material: PBMCs. This clonotype was sampled from a woman in her 40s in good health and CMV-seropositive.

The CDR3 nucleotides read TGTGCCAGCAGTCGCAGTAACACCGGGGAGCTGTTTTTT. Amino acids: CASSRSNTGELFF. The V call is TRBV6-4, the J call TRBJ2-2; D call uncertain. V lost 5 bases and J lost 2, with 6 bases in between. Germline-derived CDR1 and CDR2 are MRHNA and SNTAGT. The CDR3 runs to 13 residues.